This T cell receptor beta chain was captured in a study of T cell repertoires in cytomegalovirus infection. Regarding this clonotype: Its antigen is currently unknown.

TCRdb reprocessed the reads with MiXCR, giving one entry per CDR3 protein. The data show roughly 130,000 distinct CDR3 sequences, roughly 25% seen once. Study outcomes and limitations: Cumulative frequency of public TCR beta families picked out carriers of CMV plus the relevant HLA.

This clonotype was sampled from a human donor in good health (CMV status not recorded). Some clones in this sample may be carry-over from other donors' samples. The sequencing input was PBMCs, sequenced either directly or after in vitro stimulation (not recorded which).

The CDR3 protein is CASSWRGGAHTDTQYF. CDR3 coding DNA: TGTGCCAGCAGCTGGAGAGGGGGCGCGCACACAGATACGCAGTATTTT. The chain couples TRBV7-9 to TRBJ2-3; 7 bases are a match to TRBD1. Unmatched junction bases numbered 9, after V lost 4 bases and J lost 2 bases. The CDR3 covers 16 residues. Germline lookup yields CDR1 SEHNR and CDR2 FQNEAQ (reference sequence).